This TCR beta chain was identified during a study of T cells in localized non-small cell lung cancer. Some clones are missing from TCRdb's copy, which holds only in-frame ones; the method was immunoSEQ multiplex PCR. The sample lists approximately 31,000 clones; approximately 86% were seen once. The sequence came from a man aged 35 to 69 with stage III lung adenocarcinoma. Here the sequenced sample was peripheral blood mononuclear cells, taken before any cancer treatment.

The CDR3 DNA reads as TGTGCCAGCAGGTTTAGCGGGGGGAGCACAGATACGCAGTATTTT. Protein product: CASRFSGGSTDTQYF. V usage is TRBV7-3 and J usage is TRBJ2-3; 10 nucleotides agree with TRBD2. Losses at the gene ends were 6 bases for V and 0 bases for J; bases not matched to a gene: 3. The V gene's germline CDR1 is SGHTA and CDR2 FQGTGA. The CDR3 is made up of 15 amino acids.